The clone carrying this TCR beta chain came up many times. V dropped 5 bases and J dropped 0; count of bases not matched to a gene: 2. The CDR3 loop spans 14 amino acids. CDR1 is SEHNR, CDR2 FQNEAQ, per germline (reference sequence). TCRdb recomputed calls from the RACE reads with MiXCR, one row per CDR3 protein. The top ten hold around 2.4% of the sample, which has over 100,000 distinct CDR3 sequences, approximately 11% seen once. This record comes from a study of human T cells and chemical hapten exposure. Study summary: Small volume differences among pooled libraries mainly caused per-sample TCR yield variation.

Time point described: patch test 3, about 24 weeks after DPC sensitization. As to treatment: therapeutic diphenylcyclopropenone sensitization with weekly scalp DPC. Source: whole blood, taken in connection with sensitization to the hapten diphenylcyclopropenone (DPC). The V call is TRBV7-9, the J call TRBJ2-3, with 7 nucleotides matching TRBD2. This clonotype originated in a woman in her 50s with alopecia areata. Some clones in this sample may be carry-over from other donors' samples. CDR3 loop: CASSQLASTDTQYF. The CDR3 region has the DNA TGTGCCAGCAGCCAACTAGCGAGCACAGATACGCAGTATTTT.